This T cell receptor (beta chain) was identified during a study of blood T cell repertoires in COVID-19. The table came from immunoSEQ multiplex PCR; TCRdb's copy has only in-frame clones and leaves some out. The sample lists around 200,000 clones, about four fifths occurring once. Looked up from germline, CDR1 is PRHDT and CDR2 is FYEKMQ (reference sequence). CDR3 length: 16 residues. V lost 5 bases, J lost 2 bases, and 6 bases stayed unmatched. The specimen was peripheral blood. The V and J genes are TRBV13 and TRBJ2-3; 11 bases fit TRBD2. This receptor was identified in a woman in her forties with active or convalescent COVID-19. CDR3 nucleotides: TGTGCCAGCAGCATGACTAGCGGGGTCCTCACAGATACGCAGTATTTT. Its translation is CASSMTSGVLTDTQYF.